A single sample gave rise to the 8 T cell receptor beta chains below, sequenced in a study of cytomegalovirus exposure and HLA in healthy donors. With 60 Vbeta and 13 Jbeta primers, the PCR was carried out. This table comes from immunoSEQ multiplex PCR, and its TCRdb copy is limited to in-frame clones, with some not included. The sample includes roughly 170,000 clones, about 85% of them seen just once. The sequencing input was PBMCs. These receptors were collected from a woman in her fifties or sixties in good health and CMV-seropositive.

This clone has a single count. The rearrangement joins TRBV10-3 to TRBJ2-1; tentatively, D is TRBD1 (6 bases). V shed 3 bases and J shed 2 bases, with 14 bases lying between them. This CDR3 has 16 amino acids. Germline values: CDR1 ENHRY, CDR2 SYGVKD. CDR3 nucleotide sequence: TGTGCCATCAGTGATTCCCAGGGGCTGACCTACAATGAGCAGTTCTTC. Translating gives CAISDSQGLTYNEQFF.

The J gene is TRBJ2-3, the V gene TRBV19; 9 bases align to TRBD1. V gave up 6 bases and J gave up 4 bases; unmatched junction bases: 5. Germline CDR1 LNHDA, CDR2 SQIVND (reference sequence). This CDR3 has 14 amino acids. The DNA of the CDR3 is TGTGCCAGTAGCTGGGACAGGGAAGCAGATACGCAGTATTTT. As protein: CASSWDREADTQYF. The complete variable domain, with remaining parts taken from reference TRBV19 and TRBJ2-3, reads DGGITQSPKYLFRKEGQNVTLSCEQNLNHDAMYWYRQDPGQGLRLIYYSQIVNDFQKGDIAEGYSVSREKKESFPLTVTSAQKNPTAFYLCASSWDREADTQYFGPGTRLTVL.

V gene TRBV28 combines with J gene TRBJ1-5; TRBD1 matches 9 bases. Germline loops: CDR1 MDHEN, CDR2 SYDVKM. V dropped 4 bases and J dropped 6; count of bases not matched to a gene: 4. This CDR3 has 14 residues. CDR3 sequence reads: CASSWDRESQPQHF. DNA for the CDR3: TGTGCCAGCAGTTGGGACAGGGAAAGTCAGCCCCAGCATTTT.

This clone was seen a few times. This chain uses TRBV5-5 with TRBJ2-2; 15 positions agree with TRBD2. V gave up 1 base and J gave up 6 bases; unmatched junction bases: 7. The CDR3 contains 18 residues. Germline CDR1 and CDR2: SGHKS and YYEKEE (reference sequence). In nucleotides, the CDR3 is TGTGCCAGCAGCTTGCGATTAGGACTAGCGGGAGGGGCCGGGGAGCTGTTTTTT. Translation: CASSLRLGLAGGAGELFF. The full variable domain, rest sourced from reference TRBV5-5 and TRBJ2-2, is DAGVTQSPTHLIKTRGQQVTLRCSPISGHKSVSWYQQVLGQGPQFIFQYYEKEERGRGNFPDRFSARQFPNYSSELNVNALLLGDSALYLCASSLRLGLAGGAGELFFGEGSRLTVL.

The chain employs TRBV11-2 and TRBJ1-4; 12 bases are shared with TRBD1. This CDR3 is 15 amino acids long. From germline, CDR1 is SGHAT and CDR2 FQNNGV. Trimming took 6 bases from V and 10 from J; bases not matched to a gene: 9. CDR3 region: CASRPSGTGGAKLFF. The CDR3 DNA is TGTGCCAGCAGACCCTCCGGGACAGGGGGCGCAAAACTGTTTTTT.

The V call is TRBV7-2, the J call TRBJ2-7, with TRBD2 matching 10 bases. The CDR3 has 15 residues. The J segment lost 3 bases and the V segment lost 4 bases, leaving 6 bases of the junction unmatched. CDR1 is SGHTA and CDR2 is FQGNSA in the germline V gene. The CDR3 DNA reads TGTGCCAGCAGCTCCAGCGGGAGGGCCGACTACGAGCAGTACTTC. Translated, it gives CASSSSGRADYEQYF.

The chain joins TRBV2 to TRBJ1-5; TRBD1 is a possible D gene (6 bases). Between the trimmed V and J ends, which lost 8 bases and 7 bases, there was a span of 15 bases. From germline, CDR1 is SNHLY and CDR2 FYNNEI. The CDR3 consists of 13 residues. Here the CDR3 reads CASLRGGSQPQHF. The CDR3 DNA reads as TGTGCCAGCTTAAGGGGGGGGTCCCAGCCCCAGCATTTT. Looking up the rest from reference TRBV2 and TRBJ1-5 gives the full variable domain: EPEVTQTPSHQVTQMGQEVILRCVPISNHLYFYWYRQILGQKVEFLVSFYNNEISEKSEIFDDQFSVERPDGSNFTLKIRSTKLEDSAMYFCASLRGGSQPQHFGDGTRLSIL.

The chain carries TRBV28 and TRBJ1-2; TRBD1 aligns across 11 bases. CDR3 length equals 13 residues. Per the germline V gene, CDR1 is MDHEN and CDR2 is SYDVKM. J lost 7 bases, V lost 10 bases, and 8 bases had no gene match. CDR3 DNA sequence: TGTGCCACCTACAGGGACAGGGGGATTGGCTACACCTTC. Translating gives CATYRDRGIGYTF.